The 16 T cell receptor beta chains below all came from one sample that was sequenced in a study of naive and memory T cell subsets. The beta constant-region primer was an equimolar mix of two oligonucleotides covering TRBC1 and TRBC2. The ligated cDNA underwent four PCR rounds using SP2 and nested alpha and beta constant-region primers. TCRdb itself ran the UMI-ligation and nested PCR reads through MiXCR, one entry per CDR3 protein. The data contain 15,000 to 20,000 distinct CDR3 sequences, just over 8.5% of them seen just once; the ten biggest clones take up about 21%. Material for sequencing was central memory CD8+ T cells from blood. The source of these receptors is a human donor in good health.

This clonotype has at least ten counts. The chain couples TRBV7-8 to TRBJ1-5; D gene uncertain. Germline CDR1 and CDR2: SGHVS and FQNEAQ. V was shortened by 4 bases and J by 2 bases, with 12 bases between the two germline ends. This CDR3 has 15 residues. The CDR3: CASSSQAGGNQPQHF. CDR3 nucleotides: TGTGCCAGCAGCTCCCAGGCCGGAGGCAATCAGCCCCAGCATTTT.

A few counts support this clonotype. V gene TRBV4-3 combines with J gene TRBJ2-1; 12 bases map to TRBD1. In germline, CDR1 is LGHNA, CDR2 YSLEER. This CDR3 contains 17 residues. V gave up 3 bases and J gave up 13 bases; unmatched junction bases: 16. The CDR3 sequence is CASSQLSVGQGAASQFF. DNA of the CDR3: TGCGCCAGCAGCCAGCTATCTGTGGGACAGGGGGCAGCTAGCCAGTTCTTC.

The chain uses TRBV13 and TRBJ2-3; maybe TRBD1 (6 bases). The CDR3 is 14 residues long. V was pared by 2 bases and J by 5 bases, with 11 bases between. CDR1 PRHDT and CDR2 FYEKMQ come from the germline V gene (reference sequence). The CDR3 nucleotides are TGTGCCAGCAGCTTATGGACAGCGGTAGATACGCAGTATTTT. Amino acids: CASSLWTAVDTQYF. The full variable domain, with the rest looked up from reference TRBV13 and TRBJ2-3, is AAGVIQSPRHLIKEKRETATLKCYPIPRHDTVYWYQQGPGQDPQFLISFYEKMQSDKGSIPDRFSAQQFSDYHSELNMSSLELGDSALYFCASSLWTAVDTQYFGPGTRLTVL.

This clonotype was observed at least ten times. The chain links TRBV9 to TRBJ2-7, with 8 nucleotides matching TRBD1. From germline, CDR1 is SGDLS and CDR2 YYNGEE. There are 14 residues in the CDR3. Trimming at V came to 2 bases and at J to 3 bases, leaving 4 bases not matched to a gene. CDR3 sequence: CASSVLDRDYEQYF. In nucleotides, the CDR3 is TGTGCCAGCAGCGTTCTGGACAGGGACTACGAGCAGTACTTC.

At least ten counts were recorded for this clonotype. CDR3 amino acids: CSVIGAYAGQYF. CDR3 DNA sequence: TGCAGCGTTATAGGTGCTTACGCAGGGCAGTATTTT. The chain carries TRBV29-1 and TRBJ2-3; D uncertain. The CDR3 runs 12 residues. The V end lost 5 bases, the J end lost 11 bases, and 17 bases lay between the germline ends. CDR1 is SQVTM and CDR2 is ANQGSEA in the germline V gene.

This clonotype was detected only a few times. This sequence joins TRBV20-1 and TRBJ2-1; D not certain. Germline loops: CDR1 DFQATT, CDR2 SNEGSKA (reference sequence). This CDR3 is 15 amino acids long. V dropped 1 base and J dropped 0 bases, with 10 bases sitting between them. The CDR3 reads CSARAVESSYNEQFF. CDR3 bases: TGCAGTGCTAGAGCTGTAGAGAGCTCCTACAATGAGCAGTTCTTC.

This clonotype was observed many times. The rearrangement joins TRBV7-9 to TRBJ2-7; D is undetermined. With 4 bases removed from V and 3 bases from J, the gap between germline ends came to 7 bases. Germline assignment: CDR1 SEHNR and CDR2 FQNEAQ (reference sequence). The CDR3 covers 12 residues. This CDR3 is CASSSTGYEQYF. For the CDR3, the DNA is TGTGCCAGCAGCTCTACTGGCTACGAGCAGTACTTC.

The chain combines TRBV19 with TRBJ2-2; the D gene could be TRBD1 or TRBD2 (6 bases each). In germline, CDR1 is LNHDA, CDR2 SQIVND (reference sequence). This CDR3 spans 16 amino acids. The V end lost 7 bases, the J end lost 0 bases, and 15 bases lay between the germline ends. The CDR3 here is CASTPLGGPNTGELFF. The CDR3 DNA follows: TGTGCCAGTACCCCGTTGGGGGGCCCGAACACCGGGGAGCTGTTTTTT.

This clonotype was recorded a few times. The chain has TRBV15 and TRBJ2-5; 7 bases agree with TRBD2. V dropped 4 bases and J dropped 3; count of bases not matched to a gene: 5. The length of the CDR3 is 14 residues. CDR1 and CDR2 (germline): LNHNV, YYDKDF (reference sequence). The CDR3 DNA reads as TGTGCCACCAGCAAGCTAGCGGAGGAAGAGACCCAGTACTTC. Amino acid sequence: CATSKLAEEETQYF.

This chain links TRBV4-2 with TRBJ2-5; 10 bases are a match to TRBD2. Germline loops: CDR1 LGHNA, CDR2 YNFKEQ. V shed 2 bases, J shed 5 bases, and the junction held 8 bases outside the gene matches. The CDR3 runs to 16 residues. The CDR3: CASSQSPSGGVETQYF. For the CDR3, the DNA is TGTGCCAGCAGCCAATCTCCCAGCGGGGGGGTGGAGACCCAGTACTTC.

The chain has TRBV5-4 and TRBJ2-1; D may be TRBD2 (7 bases). Germline CDR1 reads SGHNT; CDR2 reads YYREEE (reference sequence). V was pared by 5 bases and J by 0 bases, with 15 bases between. CDR3 size: 16 residues. The CDR3 spells CASSTGGLSSYNEQFF. The DNA for the CDR3 is TGTGCCAGCAGTACGGGGGGCCTGTCCTCCTACAATGAGCAGTTCTTC.

By sample fraction, this clonotype is medium-sized. J is TRBJ2-3 and V is TRBV4-3, with 8 bases lining up with TRBD2. The ends lost 0 bases at V and 5 bases at J; junction bases unmatched: 10. Germline lookup yields CDR1 LGHNA and CDR2 YSLEER. The CDR3 length is 17 residues. The CDR3 coding sequence is TGCGCCAGCAGCCAAGATCTCGGGGGGGGCGGCGTAGATACGCAGTATTTT. This sequence encodes CASSQDLGGGGVDTQYF.

This clonotype was picked up many times. The V gene is TRBV6-2 or TRBV6-3, the J gene TRBJ2-2, with D tentatively TRBD1 or TRBD2 (5 bases each). The germline CDR1 and CDR2 sequences are MNHEY and SVGEGT. Trimming removed 5 bases at V and 4 bases at J, with 11 bases between. The CDR3 extends over 14 amino acids. DNA of the CDR3: TGTGCCAGCAGTCGGGACCCTTCCACCGGGGAGCTGTTTTTT. This codes for CASSRDPSTGELFF.

This clonotype has more than one count but fewer than ten. The V call is TRBV7-2, the J call TRBJ2-1, with no clear D. Germline V CDR1 and CDR2: SGHTA, FQGNSA. The CDR3 runs 12 residues. Trimming pared 5 bases from V and 7 bases from J, leaving 9 bases between. CDR3 sequence (DNA): TGTGCCAGCAGCAGTCTAGGGAATGAGCAGTTCTTC. Its protein is CASSSLGNEQFF.

This clonotype appeared a few times. The chain recombines TRBV27 with TRBJ2-1; perhaps TRBD2 as D (7 bases). Germline-derived CDR1 and CDR2 are MNHEY and SMNVEV (reference sequence). The CDR3 length is 13 residues. Trimming took off 8 bases at V and 6 bases at J, with 14 bases between the two ends. This CDR3 is CASGGGGPNEQFF. In DNA, the CDR3 is TGTGCCAGCGGGGGGGGGGGGCCCAATGAGCAGTTCTTC.

As concerns this clonotype: It may be a read error: a sequence one base away is much more abundant. The V call is TRBV20-1, the J call TRBJ2-3; 8 nucleotides line up with TRBD2. V dropped 0 bases and J dropped 3; count of bases not matched to a gene: 14. Germline values: CDR1 DFQATT, CDR2 SNEGSKA (reference sequence). The CDR3 spans 18 residues. The CDR3 is CSAREYGDGGGRTDTQYF. CDR3 DNA: TGCAGTGCTAGAGAGTATGGGGACGGGGGGGGCCGTACAGATACGCAGTATTTT.